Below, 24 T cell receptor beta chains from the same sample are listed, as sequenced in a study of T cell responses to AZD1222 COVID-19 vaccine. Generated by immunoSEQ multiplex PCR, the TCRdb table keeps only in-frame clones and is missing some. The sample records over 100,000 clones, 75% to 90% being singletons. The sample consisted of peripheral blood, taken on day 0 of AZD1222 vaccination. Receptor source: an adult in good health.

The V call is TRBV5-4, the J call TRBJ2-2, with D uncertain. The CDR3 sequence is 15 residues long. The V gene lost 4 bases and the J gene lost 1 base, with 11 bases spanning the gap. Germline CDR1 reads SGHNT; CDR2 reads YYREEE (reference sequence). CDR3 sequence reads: CASSQGPGNTGELFF. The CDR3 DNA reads TGTGCCAGCAGCCAAGGGCCCGGGAACACCGGGGAGCTGTTTTTT. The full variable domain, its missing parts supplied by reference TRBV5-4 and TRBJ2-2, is ETGVTQSPTHLIKTRGQQVTLRCSSQSGHNTVSWYQQALGQGPQFIFQYYREEENGRGNFPPRFSGLQFPNYSSELNVNALELDDSALYLCASSQGPGNTGELFFGEGSRLTVL.

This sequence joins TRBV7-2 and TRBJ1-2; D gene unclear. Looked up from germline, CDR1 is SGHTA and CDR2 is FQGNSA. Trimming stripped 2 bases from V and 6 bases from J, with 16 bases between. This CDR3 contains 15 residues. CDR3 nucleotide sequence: TGTGCCAGCAGCTTACAACTGGGCCCCCCGCATGGCTACACCTTC. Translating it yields CASSLQLGPPHGYTF. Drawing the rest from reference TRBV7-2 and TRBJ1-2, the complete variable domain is GAGVSQSPSNKVTEKGKDVELRCDPISGHTALYWYRQSLGQGLEFLIYFQGNSAPDKSGLPSDRFSAERTGGSVSTLTIQRTQQEDSAVYLCASSLQLGPPHGYTFGSGTRLTVV.

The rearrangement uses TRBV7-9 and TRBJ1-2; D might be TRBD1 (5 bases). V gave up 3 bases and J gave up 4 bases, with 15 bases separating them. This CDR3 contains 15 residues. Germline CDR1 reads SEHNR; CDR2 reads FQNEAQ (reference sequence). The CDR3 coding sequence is TGTGCCAGCAGCTTCGGTCAGGGAGCTAGCTATGGCTACACCTTC. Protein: CASSFGQGASYGYTF.

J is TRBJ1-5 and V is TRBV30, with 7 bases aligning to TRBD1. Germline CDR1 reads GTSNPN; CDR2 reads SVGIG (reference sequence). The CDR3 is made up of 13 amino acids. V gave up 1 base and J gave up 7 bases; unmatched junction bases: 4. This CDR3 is CAWSENRGQPQHF. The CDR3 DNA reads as TGTGCCTGGAGTGAAAACAGGGGACAGCCCCAGCATTTT.

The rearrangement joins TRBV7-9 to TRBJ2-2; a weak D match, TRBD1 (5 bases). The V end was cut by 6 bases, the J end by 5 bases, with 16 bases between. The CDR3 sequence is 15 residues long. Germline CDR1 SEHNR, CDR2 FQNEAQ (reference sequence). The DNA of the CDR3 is TGTGCCAGCAGTCCGACACGACAGATTACCGGGGAGCTGTTTTTT. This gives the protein CASSPTRQITGELFF.

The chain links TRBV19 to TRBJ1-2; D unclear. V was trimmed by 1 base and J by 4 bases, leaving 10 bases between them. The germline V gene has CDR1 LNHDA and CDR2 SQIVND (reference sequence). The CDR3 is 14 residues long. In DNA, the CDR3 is TGTGCCAGTAGTATAGGGTTTTCCGGCTATGGCTACACCTTC. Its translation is CASSIGFSGYGYTF.

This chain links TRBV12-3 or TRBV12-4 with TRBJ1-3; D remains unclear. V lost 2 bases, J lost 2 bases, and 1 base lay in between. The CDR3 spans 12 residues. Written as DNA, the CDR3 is TGTGCCAGCAGTTTAACTGGAAACACCATATATTTT. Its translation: CASSLTGNTIYF.

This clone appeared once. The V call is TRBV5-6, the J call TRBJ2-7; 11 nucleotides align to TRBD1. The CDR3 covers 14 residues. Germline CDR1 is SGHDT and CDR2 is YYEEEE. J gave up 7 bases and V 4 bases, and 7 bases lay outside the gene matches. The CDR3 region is CASSPGQGVREQYF. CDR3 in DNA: TGTGCCAGCAGCCCGGGACAGGGGGTGAGGGAGCAGTACTTC.

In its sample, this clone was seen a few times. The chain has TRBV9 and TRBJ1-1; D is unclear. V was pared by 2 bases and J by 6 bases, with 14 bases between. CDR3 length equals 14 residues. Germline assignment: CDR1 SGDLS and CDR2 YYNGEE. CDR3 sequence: CASSVQTGFSEAFF. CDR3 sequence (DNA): TGTGCCAGCAGCGTTCAAACTGGTTTCTCTGAAGCTTTCTTT.

The CDR3 DNA is TGCGCCAGCAGCTTGGGGCAGGAAGAGACCCAGTACTTC. This encodes CASSLGQEETQYF. This chain uses TRBV5-1 with TRBJ2-5; D gene ambiguous. Trimming cost V 0 bases and J 3 bases, with 6 bases left between them. The length of the CDR3 is 13 residues. Germline V gene lookup returns CDR1 SGHRS and CDR2 YFSETQ.

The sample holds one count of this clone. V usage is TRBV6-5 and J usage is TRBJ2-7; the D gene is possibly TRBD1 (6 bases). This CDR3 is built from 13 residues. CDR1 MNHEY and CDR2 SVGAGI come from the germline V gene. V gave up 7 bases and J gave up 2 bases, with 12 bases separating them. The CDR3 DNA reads TGTGCCAGCACCACGGACAGTACCTACGAGCAGTACTTC. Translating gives CASTTDSTYEQYF.

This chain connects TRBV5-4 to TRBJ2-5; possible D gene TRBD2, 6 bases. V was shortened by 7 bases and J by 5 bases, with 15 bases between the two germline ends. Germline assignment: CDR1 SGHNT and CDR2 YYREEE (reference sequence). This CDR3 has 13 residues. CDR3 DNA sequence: TGTGCCAGCGGGCCCGGGGCGGGGGAGACCCAGTACTTC. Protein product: CASGPGAGETQYF.

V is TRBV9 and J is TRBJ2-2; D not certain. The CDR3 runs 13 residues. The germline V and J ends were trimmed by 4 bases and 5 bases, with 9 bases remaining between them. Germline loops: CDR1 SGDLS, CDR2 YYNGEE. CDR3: CASSLTPTGELFF. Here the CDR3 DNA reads TGTGCCAGCAGCCTGACTCCAACCGGGGAGCTGTTTTTT.

The CDR3 DNA follows: TGTGCCAGCAGTTACAACAGGGGGCTAGACACCGGGGAGCTGTTTTTT. This codes for CASSYNRGLDTGELFF. V is TRBV6-5 and J is TRBJ2-2, with 9 bases identical to TRBD1. This CDR3 comprises 16 residues. From germline, CDR1 is MNHEY and CDR2 SVGAGI. With 2 bases clipped from V and 3 bases from J, the junction kept 4 bases outside the gene matches.

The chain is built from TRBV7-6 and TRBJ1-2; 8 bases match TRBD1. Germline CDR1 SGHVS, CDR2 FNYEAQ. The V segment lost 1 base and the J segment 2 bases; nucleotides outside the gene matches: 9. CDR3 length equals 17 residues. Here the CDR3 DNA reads TGTGCCAGCAGCTTAGTAGTGGGGGGACAGGACAACTATGGCTACACCTTC. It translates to CASSLVVGGQDNYGYTF.

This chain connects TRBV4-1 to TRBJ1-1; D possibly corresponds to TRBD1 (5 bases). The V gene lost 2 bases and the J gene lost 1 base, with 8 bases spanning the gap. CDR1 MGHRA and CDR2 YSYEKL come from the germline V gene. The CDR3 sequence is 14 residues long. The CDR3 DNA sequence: TGCGCCAGCAGCCAAAGGGACGGGAACACTGAAGCTTTCTTT. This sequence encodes CASSQRDGNTEAFF.

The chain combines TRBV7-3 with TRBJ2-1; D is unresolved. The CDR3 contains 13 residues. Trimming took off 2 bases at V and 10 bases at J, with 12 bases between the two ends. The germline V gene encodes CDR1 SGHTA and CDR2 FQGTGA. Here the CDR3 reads CASSLVGAREQFF. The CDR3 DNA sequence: TGTGCCAGCAGCTTAGTTGGTGCTCGCGAGCAGTTCTTC.

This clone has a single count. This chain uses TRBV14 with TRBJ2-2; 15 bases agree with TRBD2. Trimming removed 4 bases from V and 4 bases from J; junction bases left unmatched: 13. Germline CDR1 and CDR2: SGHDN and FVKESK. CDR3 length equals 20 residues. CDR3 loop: CASSPRRTSGGAGGTGELFF. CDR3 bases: TGTGCCAGCAGCCCCCGCCGGACTAGCGGGGGGGCGGGGGGCACCGGGGAGCTGTTTTTT.

The chain's CDR3 is CASSKGSAGAYGYTF. The CDR3, as DNA: TGTGCCAGTAGTAAGGGGTCAGCAGGAGCCTATGGCTACACCTTC. V gene TRBV19 combines with J gene TRBJ1-2, with a weak D call TRBD1 (5 bases). The ends were cut back, 4 bases at V and 4 bases at J, with 16 bases in the middle. CDR1 and CDR2 (germline): LNHDA, SQIVND (reference sequence). This CDR3 spans 15 amino acids.

The chain's CDR3 is CASSYSLAGHEFF. CDR3 coding DNA: TGTGCCAGCAGTTACTCTTTGGCGGGGCACGAGTTCTTC. The V call is TRBV6-5, the J call TRBJ2-1, with TRBD2 as a possible D gene (6 bases). Germline CDR1 is MNHEY and CDR2 is SVGAGI. Trimming cost V 0 bases and J 14 bases, with 14 bases left between them. This CDR3 is built from 13 residues.

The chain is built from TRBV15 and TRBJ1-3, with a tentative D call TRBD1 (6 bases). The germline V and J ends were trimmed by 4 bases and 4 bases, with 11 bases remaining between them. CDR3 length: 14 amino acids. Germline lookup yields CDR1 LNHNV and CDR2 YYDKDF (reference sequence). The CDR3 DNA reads TGTGCCACCAGCAAACAGGGAACAGGAAACACCATATATTTT. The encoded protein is CATSKQGTGNTIYF. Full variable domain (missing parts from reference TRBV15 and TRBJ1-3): DAMVIQNPRYQVTQFGKPVTLSCSQTLNHNVMYWYQQKSSQAPKLLFHYYDKDFNNEADTPDNFQSRRPNTSFCFLDIRSPGLGDTAMYLCATSKQGTGNTIYFGEGSWLTVV.

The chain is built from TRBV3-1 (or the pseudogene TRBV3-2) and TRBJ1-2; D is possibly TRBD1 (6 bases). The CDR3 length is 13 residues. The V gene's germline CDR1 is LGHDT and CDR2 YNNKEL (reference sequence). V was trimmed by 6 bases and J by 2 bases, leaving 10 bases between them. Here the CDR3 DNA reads TGTGCCAGCAGTCCTACAGGGAACTATGGCTACACCTTC. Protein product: CASSPTGNYGYTF.

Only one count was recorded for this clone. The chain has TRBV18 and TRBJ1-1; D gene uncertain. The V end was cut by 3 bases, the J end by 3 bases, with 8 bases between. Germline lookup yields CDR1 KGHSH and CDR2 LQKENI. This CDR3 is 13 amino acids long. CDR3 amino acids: CASSPLGDTEAFF. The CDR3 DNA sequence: TGTGCCAGCTCACCGCTTGGAGACACTGAAGCTTTCTTT.

Here the CDR3 DNA reads TGTGCCAGCAGCTTAAGGTCGGAGGGAGATTCACCCCTCCACTTT. The encoded protein is CASSLRSEGDSPLHF. The chain combines TRBV11-3 with TRBJ1-6; no clear D gene. The germline CDR1 and CDR2 sequences are SGHNT and YENEEA. The CDR3 is made up of 15 amino acids. V lost 2 bases and J lost 8, with 13 bases in between.